This T cell receptor beta chain is drawn from a study of CD8+CD57+ T cells in acquired aplastic anemia listed by TCRdb under 2018. Background on the whole study: Extracted DNA from sorted CD4+ and CD8+ cells averaged about 2.9 ug, ranging from 0.2 to 27.4 ug. CD8+CD57+ expansion was defined as frequency above the mean frequency observed in healthy subjects.

Details on this clonotype: The antigen it binds to is not known. It has no much larger one-base neighbor in the sample; base qualities were not kept.

What the research found in general, with its limitations: Patients and healthy controls showed no significant difference in CD8+ Simpson's diversity (P=0.060). Nearly 30 CD8+ CDR3 sequences were found in both patients and controls but appeared to be highly expressed in patients and within the immunodominant clones of the patients.

Trimming removed 5 bases from V and 2 bases from J, leaving 10 bases between the germline ends. Taken from the germline V gene, the CDR1 and CDR2 loops are SGHTA and FQGTGA. CDR3 length: 13 amino acids, cysteine to phenylalanine. Only the CDR3 portion is preserved as DNA: 39 bases, with reading frame beginning at the first base. Expansion of CD8+CD57+ cells had been shown by flow cytometry in the patients chosen for sequencing. Severe acquired aplastic anemia was diagnosed in all patients according to International Study of Aplastic Anemia and Agranulocytosis and Camitta criteria. At the time blood was sampled, none of the patients had received any therapy. TCR repertoires of sorted CD4+ and CD8+ blood T cells from severe aplastic anemia patients and healthy subjects were deep-sequenced in the study. Patients were enrolled in the USA under clinicaltrials.gov protocols 00001620, 01623167, 00001397, 00071045, 00081523 and 00961064. Ficoll-Paque density gradient centrifugation was used to isolate peripheral blood mononuclear cells. Before DNA extraction, CD4+ and CD8+ T cells were sorted with FACS or magnetic beads.

Genomic DNA was used as template for profiling of TCR beta VDJ combinations and CDR3 sequences. An Illumina HiSeq 2000 was used for TCR repertoire sequencing. The original pipeline was this. Repertoires were assessed using TRBV/TRBJ rearrangement plots, CDR3 size and DJ length profiles, and Simpson's diversity index. The immunodominant clone was defined as the most abundant DNA sequence in deep sequencing data. CDR3 amino acid sequences were screened for sharing across subjects and were compared with published repertoires and the VDJdb database. TCRdb took the public reads, trimmed them with fastp at Q25, ran MiXCR for clone calling and kept in-frame beta chains. One record per CDR3 amino acid sequence lists the most common genes and DNA. What appears here as the V and J calls and clone size reflects TCRdb's work, not the paper's. Counted in this sample were some 140,000 distinct CDR3 sequences; about 48% of them appeared once. The top ten clones comprise roughly 12% of the sample.

Recombination joined TRBV7-3 with TRBJ2-7; no D segment can be confidently identified. The specimen sequenced was sorted CD4+, CD8+, or CD8+CD57+ T cells (not recorded which) from PBMCs. This receptor was taken from a human donor with aplastic anemia. The sequenced DNA is TGTGCCAGCAGCCGGACGGCGACCTACGAGCAGTACTTC. Its product reads: CASSRTATYEQYF.